This TCR beta chain was recovered during a study of blood T cell repertoires in COVID-19. Trimming took 5 bases from V and 0 from J; bases not matched to a gene: 4. This CDR3 has 14 amino acids. Germline CDR1 SGHAT, CDR2 FQNNGV. In the study's own analysis: The assay estimated nucleated cells by amplifying reference gene primers. Using immunoSEQ multiplex PCR, the repertoire was profiled, and TCRdb retains in-frame clones only, with some absent. V, J and clone size are those of that table, while D and trimming were read from the DNA. The sample yields about 220,000 clones, roughly 84% seen once. What was sequenced was peripheral blood. The rearrangement joins TRBV11-2 to TRBJ2-7, with TRBD2 matching 7 bases. This TCR was recovered from a woman in her 30s who had recovered from COVID-19. The CDR3 sequence is CASSASGDSYEQYF. The CDR3 region has the DNA TGTGCCAGCAGCGCTAGCGGAGACTCCTACGAGCAGTACTTC.